The present T cell receptor (beta chain) was sequenced within a study of prognosis after radiotherapy for stage I lung cancer. This clonotype rates as medium-sized. The V gene's germline CDR1 is SGHRS and CDR2 YFSETQ. This CDR3 comprises 19 residues. The ends lost 1 base at V and 0 bases at J; junction bases unmatched: 9. The authors amplified TCR beta CDR3 from genomic DNA using two-round multiplex PCR. It was primers specific to each TRBV and TRBJ gene that first-round PCR used. Each CDR3 protein gets one entry after TCRdb re-called the multiplex PCR reads with MiXCR. The sample includes roughly 20,000 distinct CDR3 sequences, around three fifths of them seen just once.

This clonotype originated in a donor over 45 with non-small cell lung cancer. The sequences come from PBMCs, collected before or after stereotactic body radiation therapy (not recorded which). The V call is TRBV5-1, the J call TRBJ2-3, with 12 bases identical to TRBD2. In DNA form, the CDR3 reads TGCGCCAGCAGCTTGATTTCTAGCGGGAGGGCCGATAGCACAGATACGCAGTATTTT. The encoded protein is CASSLISSGRADSTDTQYF. The full variable domain, completed using reference TRBV5-1 and TRBJ2-3, is KAGVTQTPRYLIKTRGQQVTLSCSPISGHRSVSWYQQTPGQGLQFLFEYFSETQRNKGNFPGRFSGRQFSNSRSEMNVSTLELGDSALYLCASSLISSGRADSTDTQYFGPGTRLTVL.